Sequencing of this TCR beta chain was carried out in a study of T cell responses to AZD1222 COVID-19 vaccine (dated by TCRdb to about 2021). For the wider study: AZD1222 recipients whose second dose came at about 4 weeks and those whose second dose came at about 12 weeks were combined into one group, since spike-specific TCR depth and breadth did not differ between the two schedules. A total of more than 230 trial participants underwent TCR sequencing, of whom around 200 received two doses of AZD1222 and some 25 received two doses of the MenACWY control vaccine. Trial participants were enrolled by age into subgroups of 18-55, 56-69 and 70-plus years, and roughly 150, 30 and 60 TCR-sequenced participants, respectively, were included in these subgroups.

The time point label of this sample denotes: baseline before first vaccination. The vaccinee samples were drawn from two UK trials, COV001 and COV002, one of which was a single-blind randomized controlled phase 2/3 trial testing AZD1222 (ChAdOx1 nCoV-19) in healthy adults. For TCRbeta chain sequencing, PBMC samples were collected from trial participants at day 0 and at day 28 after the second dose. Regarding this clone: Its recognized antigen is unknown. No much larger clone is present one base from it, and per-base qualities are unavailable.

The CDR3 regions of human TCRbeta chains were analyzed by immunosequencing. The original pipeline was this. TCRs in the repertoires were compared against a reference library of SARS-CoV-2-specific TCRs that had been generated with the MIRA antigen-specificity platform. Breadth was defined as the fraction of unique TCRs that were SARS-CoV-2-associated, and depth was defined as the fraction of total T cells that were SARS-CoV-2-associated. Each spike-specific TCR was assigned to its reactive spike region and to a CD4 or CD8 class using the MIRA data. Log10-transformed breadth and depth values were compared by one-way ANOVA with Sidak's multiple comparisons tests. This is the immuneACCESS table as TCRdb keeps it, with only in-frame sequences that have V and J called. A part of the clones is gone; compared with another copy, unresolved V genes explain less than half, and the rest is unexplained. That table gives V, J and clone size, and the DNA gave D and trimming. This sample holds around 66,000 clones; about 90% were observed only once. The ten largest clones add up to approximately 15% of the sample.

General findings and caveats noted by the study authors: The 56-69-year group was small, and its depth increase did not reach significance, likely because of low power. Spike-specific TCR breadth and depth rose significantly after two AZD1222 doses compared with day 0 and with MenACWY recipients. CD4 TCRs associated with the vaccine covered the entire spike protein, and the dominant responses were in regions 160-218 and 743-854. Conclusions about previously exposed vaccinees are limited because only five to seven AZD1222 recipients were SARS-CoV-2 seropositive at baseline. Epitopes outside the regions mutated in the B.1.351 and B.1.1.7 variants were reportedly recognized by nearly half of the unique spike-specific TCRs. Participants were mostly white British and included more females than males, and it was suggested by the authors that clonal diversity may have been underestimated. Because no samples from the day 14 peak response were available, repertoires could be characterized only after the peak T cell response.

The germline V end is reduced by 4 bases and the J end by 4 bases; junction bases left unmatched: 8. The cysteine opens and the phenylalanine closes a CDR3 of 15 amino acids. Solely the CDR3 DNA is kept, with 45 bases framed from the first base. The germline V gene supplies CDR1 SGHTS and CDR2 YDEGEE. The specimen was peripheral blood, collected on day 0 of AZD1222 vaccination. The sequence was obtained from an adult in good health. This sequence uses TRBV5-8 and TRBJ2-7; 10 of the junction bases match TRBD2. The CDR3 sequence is CASSPLAGDVYEQYF. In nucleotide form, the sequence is TGTGCCAGCAGCCCTCTAGCGGGAGATGTTTACGAGCAGTACTTC.